This T cell receptor beta chain derives from a study of blood T cell repertoires in COVID-19. TCRdb's table, derived via immunoSEQ multiplex PCR, lists solely in-frame clones and lacks some. The sample lists more than 300,000 clones; around 90% were seen once. This CDR3 has 17 residues. V lost 0 bases and J lost 9; bases outside the gene matches: 10. CDR1 and CDR2 (germline): SGHRS, YFSETQ. The sequence derives from a man in his late teens or twenties who had recovered from COVID-19. The sequenced sample was peripheral blood. The chain carries TRBV5-1 and TRBJ2-1; 12 bases align to TRBD1. CDR3 sequence: CASSLDLPGQGAPEQFF. In DNA form, the CDR3 reads TGCGCCAGCAGCTTGGATTTACCGGGACAGGGGGCGCCTGAGCAGTTCTTC.